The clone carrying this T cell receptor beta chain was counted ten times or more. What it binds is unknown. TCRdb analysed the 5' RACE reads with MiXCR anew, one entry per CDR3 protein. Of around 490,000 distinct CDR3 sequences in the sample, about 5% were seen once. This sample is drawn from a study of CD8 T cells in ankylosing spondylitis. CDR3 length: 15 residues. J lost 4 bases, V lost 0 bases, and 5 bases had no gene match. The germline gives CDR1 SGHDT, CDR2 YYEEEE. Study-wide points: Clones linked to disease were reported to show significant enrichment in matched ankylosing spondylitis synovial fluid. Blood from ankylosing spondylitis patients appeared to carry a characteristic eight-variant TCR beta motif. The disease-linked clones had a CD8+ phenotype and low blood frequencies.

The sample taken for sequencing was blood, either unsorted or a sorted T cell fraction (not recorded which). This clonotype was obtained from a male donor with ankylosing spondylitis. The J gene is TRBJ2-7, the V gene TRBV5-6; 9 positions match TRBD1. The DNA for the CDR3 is TGTGCCAGCAGCTTGGATGGACAGGGGAAATACGAGCAGTACTTC. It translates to CASSLDGQGKYEQYF.